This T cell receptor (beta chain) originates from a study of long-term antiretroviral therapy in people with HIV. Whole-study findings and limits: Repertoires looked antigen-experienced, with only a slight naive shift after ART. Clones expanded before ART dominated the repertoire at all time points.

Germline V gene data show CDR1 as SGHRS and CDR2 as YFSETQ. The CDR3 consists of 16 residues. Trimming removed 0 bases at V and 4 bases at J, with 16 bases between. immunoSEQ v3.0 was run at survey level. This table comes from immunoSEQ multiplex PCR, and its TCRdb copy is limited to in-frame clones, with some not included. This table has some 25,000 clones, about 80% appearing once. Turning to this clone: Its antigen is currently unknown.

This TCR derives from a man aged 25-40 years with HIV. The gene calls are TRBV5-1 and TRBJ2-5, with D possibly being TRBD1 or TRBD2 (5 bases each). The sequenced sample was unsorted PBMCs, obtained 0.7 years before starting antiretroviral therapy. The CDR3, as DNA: TGCGCCAGCAGCTTGGGAGAGGGGAGTTCGCGAGAGACCCAGTACTTC. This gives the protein CASSLGEGSSRETQYF. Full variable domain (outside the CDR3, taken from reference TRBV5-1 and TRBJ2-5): KAGVTQTPRYLIKTRGQQVTLSCSPISGHRSVSWYQQTPGQGLQFLFEYFSETQRNKGNFPGRFSGRQFSNSRSEMNVSTLELGDSALYLCASSLGEGSSRETQYFGPGTRLLVL.